This T cell receptor beta chain was obtained from a study of blood T cell repertoires in COVID-19. The assay was immunoSEQ multiplex PCR, and TCRdb's table has in-frame clones only and misses some. The data hold some 260,000 clones, with nearly 90% observed a single time. The CDR3 runs to 15 residues. V was clipped by 8 bases and J by 5 bases; unmatched bases: 8. Germline lookup yields CDR1 MNHEY and CDR2 SVGAGI. This clone was seen only a few times. This TCR was recovered from a human donor in a cohort sampled during active COVID-19. The chain links TRBV6-5 to TRBJ2-5, with TRBD2 matching 13 bases. Sequenced material: peripheral blood. This chain's CDR3 is CASRGLAGVGETQYF. The CDR3, as DNA: TGTGCCAGCCGCGGACTAGCGGGAGTGGGTGAGACCCAGTACTTC.